Sequencing of this TCR beta chain was carried out in a study of blood T cell repertoires in COVID-19. Turning to the study itself: COVID-19 samples, acute and convalescent, were from the United States, Italy and Spain. PBMCs, B-cell-depleted T cells, or T cells were the source of the cDNA or gDNA that made up the material.

Some clones are missing from TCRdb's copy, which holds only in-frame ones; the method was immunoSEQ multiplex PCR. The sample includes around 200,000 clones, 80% to 90% of them seen just once. Trimming cost V 0 bases and J 12 bases, with 9 bases left between them. Germline V gives CDR1 MGHRA, CDR2 YSYEKL. There are 12 residues in the CDR3. V is TRBV4-1 and J is TRBJ2-1; TRBD2 might be the D (5 bases). The TCR sequence derives from a woman younger than 35 who had recovered from COVID-19. Sequenced material: peripheral blood. In DNA, the CDR3 is TGCGCCAGCAGCCAAGATGGCCGGGGGCAGTTCTTC. Translation: CASSQDGRGQFF.